What follows describes a single T cell receptor beta chain. Trimming at V came to 9 bases and at J to 7 bases, leaving 4 bases not matched to a gene. Germline CDR1 reads SGHRS; CDR2 reads YFSETQ. This CDR3 is built from 13 residues. The sample belongs to a study of T cells after somatic rescue of genetic block. The repertoire was sequenced with immunoSEQ multiplex PCR; TCRdb's copy has only in-frame clones and lacks some. The sample includes 68,000 or so clones, 80% to 95% of them seen just once. The TCR was taken from a man between 40 and 49 years old. Sequenced input: peripheral blood mononuclear cells (PBMCs). The chain has TRBV5-1 and TRBJ2-5; 15 bases match TRBD2. DNA of the CDR3: TGCGCCACTCCGGGACTAGCGGGGGGGACCCAGTACTTC. Protein product: CATPGLAGGTQYF. The whole variable domain, remainder taken from reference TRBV5-1 and TRBJ2-5, is KAGVTQTPRYLIKTRGQQVTLSCSPISGHRSVSWYQQTPGQGLQFLFEYFSETQRNKGNFPGRFSGRQFSNSRSEMNVSTLELGDSALYLCATPGLAGGTQYFGPGTRLLVL.